The clone carrying this TCR beta chain occurred a few times. The target antigen is unknown. These data originate in a study of T cell responses to AZD1222 COVID-19 vaccine. Overall study findings and caveats: Spike regions recognized by vaccine-associated CD4 TCRs spanned the protein, led by 160-218 and 743-854.

Trimming removed 10 bases from V and 6 bases from J; junction bases left unmatched: 7. Germline V gene data show CDR1 as KGHDR and CDR2 as SFDVKD. The CDR3 is made up of 13 amino acids. Method: immunoSEQ multiplex PCR; TCRdb's copy keeps in-frame clones and lacks some. Found here are about 110,000 clones, about 85% of them singletons; the top ten hold 3.2%. Here the sequenced sample was peripheral blood, taken on day 0 of AZD1222 vaccination. The V gene is TRBV24-1, the J gene TRBJ1-5; 8 bases fit TRBD1. This sequence originates from an adult in good health. This CDR3 reads CATGQGAGQPQHF. The CDR3 DNA follows: TGTGCCACTGGACAGGGCGCAGGTCAGCCCCAGCATTTT.